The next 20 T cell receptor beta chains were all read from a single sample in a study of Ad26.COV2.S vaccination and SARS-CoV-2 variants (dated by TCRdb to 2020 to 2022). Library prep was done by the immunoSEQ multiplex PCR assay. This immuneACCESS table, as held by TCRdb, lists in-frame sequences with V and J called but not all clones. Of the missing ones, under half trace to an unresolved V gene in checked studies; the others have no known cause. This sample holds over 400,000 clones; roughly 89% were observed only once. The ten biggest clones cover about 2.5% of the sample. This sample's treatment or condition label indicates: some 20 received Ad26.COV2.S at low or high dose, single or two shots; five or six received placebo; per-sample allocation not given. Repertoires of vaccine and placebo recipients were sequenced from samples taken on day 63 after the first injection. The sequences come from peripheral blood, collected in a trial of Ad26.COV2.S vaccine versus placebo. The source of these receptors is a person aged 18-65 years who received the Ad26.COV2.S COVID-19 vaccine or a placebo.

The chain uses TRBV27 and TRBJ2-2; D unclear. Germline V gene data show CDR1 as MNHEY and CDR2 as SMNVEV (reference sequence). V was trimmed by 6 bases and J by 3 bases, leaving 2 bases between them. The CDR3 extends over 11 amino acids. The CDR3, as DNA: TGTGCCAGCAGACACACCGGGGAGCTGTTTTTT. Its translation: CASRHTGELFF.

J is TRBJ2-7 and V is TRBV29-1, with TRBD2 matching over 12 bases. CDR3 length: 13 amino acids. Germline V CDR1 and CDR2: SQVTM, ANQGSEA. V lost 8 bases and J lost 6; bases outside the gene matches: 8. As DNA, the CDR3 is TGCAGCCCAAAAAGGACTAGCGGGATCGAGCAGTACGTC. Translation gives CSPKRTSGIEQYV.

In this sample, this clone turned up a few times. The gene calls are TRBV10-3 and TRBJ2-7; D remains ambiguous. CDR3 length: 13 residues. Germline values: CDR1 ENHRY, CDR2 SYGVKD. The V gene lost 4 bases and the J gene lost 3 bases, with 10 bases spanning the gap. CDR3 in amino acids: CAISVLIGYEQYF. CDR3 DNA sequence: TGTGCCATCAGTGTGCTCATTGGCTACGAGCAGTACTTC.

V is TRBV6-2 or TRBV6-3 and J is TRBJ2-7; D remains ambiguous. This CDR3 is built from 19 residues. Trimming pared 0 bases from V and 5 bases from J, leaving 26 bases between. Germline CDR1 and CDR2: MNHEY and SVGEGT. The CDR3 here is CASSYSGRWSTAPRDEQYV. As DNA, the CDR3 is TGTGCCAGCAGTTACTCAGGCAGGTGGTCGACCGCGCCCCGGGACGAGCAGTACGTC.

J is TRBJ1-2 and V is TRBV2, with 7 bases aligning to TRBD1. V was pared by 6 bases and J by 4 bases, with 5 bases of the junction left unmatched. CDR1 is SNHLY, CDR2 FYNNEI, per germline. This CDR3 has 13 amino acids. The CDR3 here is CASRVDRTYGYTF. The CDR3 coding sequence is TGTGCCAGCAGGGTGGACAGGACCTATGGCTACACCTTC. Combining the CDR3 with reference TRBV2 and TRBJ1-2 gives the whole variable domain EPEVTQTPSHQVTQMGQEVILRCVPISNHLYFYWYRQILGQKVEFLVSFYNNEISEKSEIFDDQFSVERPDGSNFTLKIRSTKLEDSAMYFCASRVDRTYGYTFGSGTRLTVV.

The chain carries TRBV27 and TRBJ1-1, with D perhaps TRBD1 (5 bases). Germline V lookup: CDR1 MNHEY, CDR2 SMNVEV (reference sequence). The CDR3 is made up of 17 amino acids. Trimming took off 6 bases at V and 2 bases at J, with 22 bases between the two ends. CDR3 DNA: TGTGCCAGCAGCCTCTCCGGGGGTCGTGGGATTAACACTGAAGCTTTCTTT. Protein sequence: CASSLSGGRGINTEAFF.

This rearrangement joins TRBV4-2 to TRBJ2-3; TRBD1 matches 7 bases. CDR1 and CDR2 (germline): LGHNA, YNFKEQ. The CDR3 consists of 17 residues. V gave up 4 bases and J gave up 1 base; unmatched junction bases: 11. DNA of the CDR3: TGTGCCAGCAGCCGGACAGGCAAGAGAGTTGGCACAGATACGCAGTATTTT. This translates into CASSRTGKRVGTDTQYF.

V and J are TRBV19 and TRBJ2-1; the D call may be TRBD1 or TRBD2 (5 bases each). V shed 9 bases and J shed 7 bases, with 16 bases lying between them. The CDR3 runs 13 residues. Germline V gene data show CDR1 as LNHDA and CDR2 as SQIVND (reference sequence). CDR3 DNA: TGTGCCAGCAGACAGTCTGAGGGAAATGAGCAGTTCTTC. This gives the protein CASRQSEGNEQFF.

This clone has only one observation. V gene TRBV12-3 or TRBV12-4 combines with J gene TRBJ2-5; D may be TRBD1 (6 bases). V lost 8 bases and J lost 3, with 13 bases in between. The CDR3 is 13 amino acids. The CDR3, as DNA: TGTGCCAGCGGCCGGACAGAAGAAGAGACCCAGTACTTC. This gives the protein CASGRTEEETQYF.

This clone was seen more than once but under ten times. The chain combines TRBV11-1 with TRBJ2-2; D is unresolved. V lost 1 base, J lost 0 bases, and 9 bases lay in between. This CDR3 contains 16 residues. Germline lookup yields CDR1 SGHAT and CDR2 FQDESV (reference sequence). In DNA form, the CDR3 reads TGTGCCAGCAGCTTAGTTCCGGTACCGAACACCGGGGAGCTGTTTTTT. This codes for CASSLVPVPNTGELFF.

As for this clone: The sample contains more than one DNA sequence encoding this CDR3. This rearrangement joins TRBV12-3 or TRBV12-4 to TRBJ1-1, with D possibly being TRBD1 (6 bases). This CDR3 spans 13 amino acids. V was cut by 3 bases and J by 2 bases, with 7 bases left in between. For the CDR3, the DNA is TGTGCCAGCAGTTTGGGGGCCAACACTGAAGCTTTCTTT. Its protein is CASSLGANTEAFF.

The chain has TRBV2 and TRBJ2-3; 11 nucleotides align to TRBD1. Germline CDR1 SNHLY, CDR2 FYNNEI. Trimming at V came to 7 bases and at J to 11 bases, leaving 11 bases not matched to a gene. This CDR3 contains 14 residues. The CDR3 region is CASKLDRGLWEQYF. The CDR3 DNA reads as TGTGCCAGCAAATTGGACAGGGGGCTTTGGGAGCAGTATTTT.

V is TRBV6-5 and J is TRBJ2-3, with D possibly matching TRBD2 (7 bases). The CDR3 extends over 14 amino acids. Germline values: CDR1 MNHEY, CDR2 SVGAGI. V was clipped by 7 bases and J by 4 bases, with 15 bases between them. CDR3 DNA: TGTGCCAGCAAGCGCCCCGGGGGGCCAGATACGCAGTATTTT. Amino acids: CASKRPGGPDTQYF.

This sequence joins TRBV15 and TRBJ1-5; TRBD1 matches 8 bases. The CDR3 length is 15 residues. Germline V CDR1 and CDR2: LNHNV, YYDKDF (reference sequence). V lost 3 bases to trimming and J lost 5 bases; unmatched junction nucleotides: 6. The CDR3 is CATSSRTGLYQPQHF. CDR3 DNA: TGTGCCACCAGCAGTCGGACAGGGCTGTATCAGCCCCAGCATTTT.

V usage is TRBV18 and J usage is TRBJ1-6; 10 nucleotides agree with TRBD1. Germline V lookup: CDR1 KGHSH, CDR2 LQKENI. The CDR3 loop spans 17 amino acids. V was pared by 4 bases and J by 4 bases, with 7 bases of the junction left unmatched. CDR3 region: CASSQSTGGGYNSPLHF. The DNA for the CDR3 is TGTGCCAGCTCACAGTCGACAGGGGGCGGATATAATTCACCCCTCCACTTT. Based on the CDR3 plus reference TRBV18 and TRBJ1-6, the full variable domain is NAGVMQNPRHLVRRRGQEARLRCSPMKGHSHVYWYRQLPEEGLKFMVYLQKENIIDESGMPKERFSAEFPKEGPSILRIQQVVRGDSAAYFCASSQSTGGGYNSPLHFGNGTRLTVT.

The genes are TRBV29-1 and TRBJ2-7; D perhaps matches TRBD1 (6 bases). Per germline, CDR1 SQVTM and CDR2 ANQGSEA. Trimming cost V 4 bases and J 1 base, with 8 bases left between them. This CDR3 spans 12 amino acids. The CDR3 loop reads CSVGTDSYEQYV. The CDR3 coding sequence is TGCAGCGTTGGGACAGATTCCTACGAGCAGTACGTC.

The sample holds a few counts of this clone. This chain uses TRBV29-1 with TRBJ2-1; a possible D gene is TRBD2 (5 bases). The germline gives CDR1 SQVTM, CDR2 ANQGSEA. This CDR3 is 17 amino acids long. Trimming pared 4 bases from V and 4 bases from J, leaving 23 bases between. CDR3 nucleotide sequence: TGCAGCGTTGCCCGTCTAGCTGCCGAGCCCCTTTACAATGAGCAGTTCTTC. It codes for CSVARLAAEPLYNEQFF.

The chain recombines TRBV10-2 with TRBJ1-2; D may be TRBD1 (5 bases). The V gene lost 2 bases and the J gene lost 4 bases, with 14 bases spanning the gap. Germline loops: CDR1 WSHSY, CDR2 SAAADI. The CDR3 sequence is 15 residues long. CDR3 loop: CASSESTGTIYGYTF. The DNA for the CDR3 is TGCGCCAGCAGTGAGAGTACAGGTACTATCTATGGCTACACCTTC.

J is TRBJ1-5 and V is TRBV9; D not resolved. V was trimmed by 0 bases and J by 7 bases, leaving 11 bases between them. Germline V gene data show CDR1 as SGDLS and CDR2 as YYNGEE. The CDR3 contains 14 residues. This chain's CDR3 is CASSVDGRWQPQHF. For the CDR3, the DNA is TGTGCCAGCAGCGTAGATGGGCGATGGCAGCCCCAGCATTTT. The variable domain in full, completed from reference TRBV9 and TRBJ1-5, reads DSGVTQTPKHLITATGQRVTLRCSPRSGDLSVYWYQQSLDQGLQFLIQYYNGEERAKGNILERFSAQQFPDLHSELNLSSLELGDSALYFCASSVDGRWQPQHFGDGTRLSIL.

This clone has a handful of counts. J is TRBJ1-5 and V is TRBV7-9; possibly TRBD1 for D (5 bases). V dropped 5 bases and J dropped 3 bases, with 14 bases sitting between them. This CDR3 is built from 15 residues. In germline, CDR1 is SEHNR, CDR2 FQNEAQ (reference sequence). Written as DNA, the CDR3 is TGTGCCAGCAGCCCCCGGGGGGGAGTCAATCAGCCCCAGCATTTT. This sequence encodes CASSPRGGVNQPQHF.